Listed below are T cell receptor beta chains from one sample, sequenced in a study of molecular identifiers for immune sequencing clone quantification. TCRdb re-called the PCR reads through MiXCR, storing one row per CDR3 protein. Among a few hundred thousand distinct CDR3 sequences listed, roughly 25% were seen once. The sample taken for sequencing was naive CD8+ T cells from blood, with Jurkat cell RNA spiked in. The receptors were sampled from a human donor in good health. Some libraries in this study had Jurkat cell RNA spiked in. The CDR3 runs from the conserved cysteine through the conserved F or W. D genes are given only for firm matches. Expanded clones get a size class; other rows say once, few or many, or leave the size out.

d_gene	v_gene	j_gene	abundance	CDR3aa	CDR3nt
-	TRBV27	TRBJ2-1	-	CASSSTSVNEQFF	TGTGCCAGCAGTTCCACCTCCGTAAATGAGCAGTTCTTC
TRBD1	TRBV7-3	TRBJ1-1	few	CASSPRDRGRGTEAFF	TGTGCCAGCAGCCCTCGGGACAGGGGGCGCGGGACTGAAGCTTTCTTT
-	TRBV6-2/TRBV6-3	TRBJ1-1	few	CASSLGRLGGQNTEAFF	TGTGCCAGCAGTTTGGGTAGGCTTGGGGGCCAGAACACTGAAGCTTTCTTT
TRBD2	TRBV27	TRBJ2-1	-	CASSLWGGMSSYNEQFF	TGTGCCAGCAGTTTATGGGGAGGGATGAGCTCCTACAATGAGCAGTTCTTC
TRBD2	TRBV7-6	TRBJ2-5	many	CASSNISGGAGETQYF	TGTGCCAGCAGCAATATTAGCGGGGGGGCCGGAGAGACCCAGTACTTC
TRBD2	TRBV4-3	TRBJ2-7	many	CASSQLLAGGPDEQYF	TGCGCCAGCAGCCAGCTCCTAGCGGGAGGGCCTGACGAGCAGTACTTC
-	TRBV6-2/TRBV6-3	TRBJ1-1	few	CASSFRVPEAFF	TGTGCCAGCAGTTTTCGGGTCCCTGAAGCTTTCTTT
-	TRBV5-1	TRBJ1-1	-	CASSLDAASGSTEAFF	TGCGCCAGCAGCTTGGACGCGGCGTCGGGTAGTACTGAAGCTTTCTTT
TRBD1	TRBV4-1	TRBJ2-7	-	CASSQERTGALEQYF	TGCGCCAGCAGCCAAGAACGGACAGGGGCTTTGGAGCAGTACTTC
-	TRBV3-1	TRBJ1-2	few	CASSQEWEVFTF	TGTGCCAGCAGCCAAGAATGGGAGGTTTTCACCTTC
-	TRBV9	TRBJ1-3	-	CAGSEKSGNTIYF	TGTGCCGGCAGCGAAAAATCTGGAAACACCATATATTTT
-	TRBV12-2	TRBJ1-4	few	CASRRRQGQTNEKLFF	TGTGCAAGTCGCCGACGACAGGGTCAAACTAATGAAAAACTGTTTTTT
TRBD1	TRBV6-5	TRBJ1-4	-	CASSTTGYGEKLFF	TGTGCCAGCAGCACGACAGGGTATGGTGAAAAACTGTTTTTT
TRBD1	TRBV4-3	TRBJ1-1	many	CASSQDTPDRNSLTEAFF	TGCGCCAGCAGCCAAGACACTCCGGACAGGAATTCTCTTACTGAAGCTTTCTTT
TRBD1	TRBV4-3	TRBJ2-7	many	CASSQETGWYEQYF	TGCGCCAGCAGCCAAGAGACAGGGTGGTACGAGCAGTACTTC
TRBD1	TRBV20-1	TRBJ2-3	many	CSASIRDRDSLTDTQYF	TGCAGTGCTTCTATCCGGGACAGAGATAGTCTCACAGATACGCAGTATTTT
-	TRBV6-2/TRBV6-3	TRBJ1-1	many	CASNQGRDEAFF	TGTGCCAGCAACCAGGGAAGAGATGAAGCTTTCTTT
-	TRBV27	TRBJ1-2	few	CASSLSYRGPNYGYTF	TGTGCCAGCAGTTTATCATATCGGGGCCCAAACTATGGCTACACCTTC
-	TRBV11-2	TRBJ2-3	-	CASSLEAGAGGTTDTQYF	TGTGCCAGCAGCTTGGAGGCGGGTGCCGGAGGGACCACAGATACGCAGTATTTT
-	TRBV4-3	TRBJ2-3	few	CASSQEHPAGDTQYF	TGCGCCAGCAGCCAAGAACACCCCGCGGGGGATACGCAGTATTTT
-	TRBV11-2	TRBJ2-7	-	CASSLGLGIRSYEQYF	TGTGCCAGCAGCCTAGGTTTGGGAATACGGTCCTACGAGCAGTACTTC
TRBD1	TRBV4-3	TRBJ2-7	many	CASSQDWQGAYEQYF	TGCGCCAGCAGCCAAGATTGGCAGGGGGCCTACGAGCAGTACTTC
TRBD1	TRBV7-9	TRBJ2-3	-	CASSSRTGQTSTDTQYF	TGTGCCAGCAGCTCCCGGACAGGGCAAACTAGCACAGATACGCAGTATTTT
TRBD1	TRBV4-1	TRBJ2-6	-	CASSQGVRTGGKQSGANVLPF	TGCGCCAGCAGCCAAGGAGTTAGGACAGGGGGAAAACAGTCTGGGGCCAACGTCCTGCCTTTC
-	TRBV6-2/TRBV6-3	TRBJ1-5	-	CASTPFRSPHSNQPQHF	TGTGCCAGCACCCCCTTTCGGAGCCCTCATAGCAATCAGCCCCAGCATTTT
TRBD1	TRBV20-1	TRBJ2-3	few	CSAGTFDRGRGADTQYF	TGCAGTGCTGGTACTTTTGACAGGGGGCGAGGTGCAGATACGCAGTATTTT
-	TRBV25-1	TRBJ1-1	few	CASSEYKDNKAFF	TGTGCCAGCAGTGAATACAAGGACAACAAAGCTTTCTTT
-	TRBV5-1	TRBJ2-7	few	CASSLDIRTYEQYF	TGCGCCAGCAGCTTGGACATACGAACCTACGAGCAGTACTTC
-	TRBV19	TRBJ2-2	-	CASSTIGVRANTGELFF	TGTGCCAGTAGTACCATAGGAGTTCGGGCGAACACCGGGGAGCTGTTTTTT
TRBD1	TRBV30	TRBJ1-1	few	CAWETDRATEAFF	TGTGCCTGGGAGACAGACAGGGCCACTGAAGCTTTCTTT
TRBD1	TRBV5-4	TRBJ2-7	-	CASSLVQGGSYEQYF	TGTGCCAGCAGCTTGGTACAGGGGGGTTCCTACGAGCAGTACTTC
TRBD2	TRBV20-1	TRBJ2-7	-	CSATGTSGIVGYEQYF	TGCAGTGCTACCGGGACTAGCGGGATAGTGGGCTACGAGCAGTACTTC
-	TRBV28	TRBJ2-3	once	CASSLTGATDTRNF	TGTGCCAGCAGTTTAACGGGAGCCACAGATACGCGGAATTTT
-	TRBV9	TRBJ2-2	few	CASSVGGVGELFF	TGTGCCAGCAGCGTAGGAGGGGTGGGGGAGCTGTTTTTT
TRBD1	TRBV7-6	TRBJ2-7	once	CASSLVMGQIPCEQYF	TGTGCCAGCAGCTTAGTTATGGGACAGATACCCTGCGAGCAGTACTTC
-	TRBV29-1	TRBJ2-7	-	CSETPGQVGYEQYF	TGCAGCGAGACTCCGGGGCAGGTGGGCTACGAGCAGTACTTC
-	TRBV5-3	TRBJ2-2	few	CASSRDGTANTGELFF	TGTGCCAGCAGCAGGGACGGGACGGCGAACACCGGGGAGCTGTTTTTT
-	TRBV12-3/TRBV12-4	TRBJ2-3	few	CASSLRLTDTQYF	TGTGCCAGCAGCCTAAGACTGACAGATACGCAGTATTTT
-	TRBV20-1	TRBJ2-6	many	CSAGLISGANVLTF	TGCAGTGCTGGACTGATCTCTGGGGCCAACGTCCTGACTTTC
-	TRBV6-2/TRBV6-3	TRBJ1-1	few	CASRKLRVLTEAFF	TGTGCCAGCCGTAAGCTCCGGGTTCTCACTGAGGCTTTCTTT
TRBD1	TRBV7-9	TRBJ2-7	-	CASSSTEPGTGGYEQYF	TGTGCCAGCAGCTCTACTGAGCCCGGGACAGGGGGATACGAGCAGTACTTC
-	TRBV7-2	TRBJ1-5	few	CASSPDSGNQPQHF	TGTGCCAGCAGCCCCGACAGCGGCAATCAGCCCCAGCATTTT
-	TRBV12-5	TRBJ2-5	many	CASGLTTQVSAQETQYF	TGTGCTAGTGGTTTGACCACTCAGGTTTCAGCACAAGAGACCCAGTACTTC
-	TRBV4-2	TRBJ2-7	-	CASSQDPPWGTFYEQYF	TGTGCCAGCAGCCAAGATCCCCCATGGGGGACTTTCTACGAGCAGTACTTC
TRBD2	TRBV5-1	TRBJ2-3	-	CASSPGLAGSLTDTQYF	TGCGCCAGCAGCCCGGGACTAGCGGGGAGCCTCACAGATACGCAGTATTTT
-	TRBV6-5	TRBJ2-7	many	CASSNRGQSYEQYF	TGTGCCAGCAGTAACCGTGGACAGTCCTACGAGCAGTACTTC
-	TRBV7-9	TRBJ2-2	few	CASSSPAGLTGELFF	TGTGCCAGCAGCTCTCCGGCGGGATTAACCGGGGAGCTGTTTTTT
TRBD1	TRBV6-2/TRBV6-3	TRBJ2-3	-	CASSPDYRGSSDTQYF	TGTGCCAGCAGCCCAGACTACAGGGGAAGTTCAGATACGCAGTATTTT
-	TRBV6-5	TRBJ1-5	many	CASSSGAYNQPQHF	TGTGCCAGCAGTTCGGGGGCCTACAATCAGCCCCAGCATTTT
TRBD2	TRBV6-5	TRBJ2-7	many	CASRPGLAETYEQYF	TGTGCCAGCAGACCGGGACTAGCGGAGACCTACGAGCAGTACTTC
-	TRBV6-5	TRBJ2-7	many	CASSYPTGGNYEQYF	TGTGCCAGCAGTTACCCGACGGGCGGAAACTACGAGCAGTACTTC
-	TRBV6-5	TRBJ2-2	-	CASSYAVAEAGELFF	TGTGCCAGCAGTTACGCGGTAGCGGAGGCCGGGGAGCTGTTTTTT
TRBD1	TRBV20-1	TRBJ1-1	-	CSALRTGEAGAFF	TGCAGTGCTCTTCGGACAGGGGAGGCTGGAGCTTTCTTT
-	TRBV5-5	TRBJ1-6	few	CASSLGRSSLHF	TGTGCCAGCAGCTTGGGACGGTCTTCCCTCCACTTT
TRBD2	TRBV28	TRBJ2-3	many	CASSPWEAGGGADTQYF	TGTGCCAGCAGTCCCTGGGAGGCGGGAGGGGGAGCAGATACGCAGTATTTT